This TCR beta chain was sequenced during a study of blood T cell repertoires in COVID-19. Study-level information: Samples of COVID-19 (acute and convalescent) were obtained from the United States, Italy and Spain. The cDNA or gDNA used as material had been derived from T cells, B-cell-depleted T cells, or PBMCs.

In the study's own analysis: Amplification of reference gene primers provided the estimated nucleated cell counts. Some clones are missing from TCRdb's copy, which holds only in-frame ones; the method was immunoSEQ multiplex PCR. The V and J calls and clone size are taken from that table; D and trimming were inferred from the DNA. The sample includes around 200,000 clones, 88% seen only once; the top ten take 1.5% to 2%. V was clipped by 4 bases and J by 8 bases, with 8 bases between them. This CDR3 is 11 amino acids long. CDR1 SGHVS and CDR2 FQNEAQ come from the germline V gene. The sequence was obtained from a man younger than 35 with active or convalescent COVID-19. V and J are TRBV7-8 and TRBJ2-5; a weak D match, TRBD1 (5 bases). What was sequenced was peripheral blood. In DNA, the CDR3 is TGTGCCAGCAGCTCCCAGGGAACCCAGTACTTC. Encoded protein: CASSSQGTQYF.